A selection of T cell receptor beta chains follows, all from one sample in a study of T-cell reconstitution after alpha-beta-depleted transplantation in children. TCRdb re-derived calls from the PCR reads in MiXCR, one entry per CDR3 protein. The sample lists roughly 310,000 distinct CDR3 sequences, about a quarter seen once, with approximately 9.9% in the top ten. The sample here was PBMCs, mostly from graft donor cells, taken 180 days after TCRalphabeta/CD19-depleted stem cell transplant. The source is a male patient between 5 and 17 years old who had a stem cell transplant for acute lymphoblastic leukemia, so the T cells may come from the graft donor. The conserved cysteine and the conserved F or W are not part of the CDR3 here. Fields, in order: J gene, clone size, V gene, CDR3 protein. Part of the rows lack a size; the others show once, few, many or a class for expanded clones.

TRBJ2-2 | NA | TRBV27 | ASSDRGMVVNTGELF
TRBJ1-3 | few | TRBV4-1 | ASSQDTGTNGRTIY
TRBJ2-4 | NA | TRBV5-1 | ASSSPPWNIQY
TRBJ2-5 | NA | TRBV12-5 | ASGDRKETQY
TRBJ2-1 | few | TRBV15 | ATSRDPRSGRAREQF
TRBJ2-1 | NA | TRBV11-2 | ASGEWTSGSKGEQF
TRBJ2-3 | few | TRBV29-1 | SVRLGSSTDTQY
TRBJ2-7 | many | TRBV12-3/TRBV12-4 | ASSFSRDTREQY
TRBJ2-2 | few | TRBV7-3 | ASSQSGSHTGELF
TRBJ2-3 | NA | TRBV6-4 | ASSEVPSRDTQY
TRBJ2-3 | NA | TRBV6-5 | ASSLLAAFTDTQY
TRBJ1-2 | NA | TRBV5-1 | ASSPGQGQNYGYT
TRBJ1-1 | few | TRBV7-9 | ASSVTKNTEAF
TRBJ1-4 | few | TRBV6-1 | ASRSRVPNEKLF
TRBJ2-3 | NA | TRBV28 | ASSSWTGSTDTQY
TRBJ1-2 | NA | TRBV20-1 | SARRLSGLSGGYT
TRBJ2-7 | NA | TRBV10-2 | ASTRLAGANYEQY
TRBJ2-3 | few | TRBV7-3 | ASSLSAFSGIDTQY
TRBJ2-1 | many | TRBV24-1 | ATSEPGQGGLGQF
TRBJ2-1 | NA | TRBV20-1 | SARRDWAGEQF
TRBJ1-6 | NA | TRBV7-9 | ASSLTGSHNSPLH
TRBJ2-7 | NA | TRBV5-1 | ASSGNHPPEQY
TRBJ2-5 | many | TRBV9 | ASSVEGETQY
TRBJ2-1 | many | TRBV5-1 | ASSLPGGSYNEQF
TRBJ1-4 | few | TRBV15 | ATSRDYRGGGEKLF
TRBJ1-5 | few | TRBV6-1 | ASSPGQGLNQPQH
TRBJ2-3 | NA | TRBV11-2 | ASSGGWGPSTDTQY
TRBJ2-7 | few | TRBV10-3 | ATEQGGHYEQY
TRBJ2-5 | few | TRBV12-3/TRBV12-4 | ASSLYREVDQY
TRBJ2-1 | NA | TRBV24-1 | ATSDGFGTRANEQF
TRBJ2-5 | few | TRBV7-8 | ASSFLTSGSETQY
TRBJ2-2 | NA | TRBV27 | ASSPLGAGGNTGELF
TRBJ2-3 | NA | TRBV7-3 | ASSPGPKTGAWDTQY
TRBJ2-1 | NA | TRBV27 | ASSKPIPGVGTPYNEQF
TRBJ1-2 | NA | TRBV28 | ASSEGNYGYT
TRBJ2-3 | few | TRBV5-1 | ASSLHTGGPVKSDTQY
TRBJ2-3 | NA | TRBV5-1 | ASSRTSSGVQDTQY
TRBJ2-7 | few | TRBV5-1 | ASSLYIASVSYEQY
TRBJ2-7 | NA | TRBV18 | ASSAGRLMRGYFSYEQY
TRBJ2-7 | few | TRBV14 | ASSQVKVAGGSLYEQY